This T cell receptor (beta chain) was identified during a study of T cells after yellow fever vaccination. TCRdb called the 5' RACE reads again in MiXCR, with one record for every CDR3 protein. This sample has about 300,000 distinct CDR3 sequences; approximately 8% occur once, and the top ten carry around 3.5%. Germline V lookup: CDR1 SGHVS, CDR2 FQNEAQ. Trimming left V 2 bases short and J 2 bases short, with 11 bases between. The CDR3 length is 15 residues. This clonotype was seen ten or more times. The starting material was CD4+ T cells sorted from PBMCs, obtained 5 days after the yellow fever booster vaccination. The chain carries TRBV7-8 and TRBJ2-3, with D perhaps matching TRBD1 (6 bases). This receptor was obtained from a young man who received the YFV17D yellow fever vaccine. CDR3 nucleotide sequence: TGTGCCAGCAGCTTATTCGACAGGCTCACAGATACGCAGTATTTT. Translation gives CASSLFDRLTDTQYF.